This passage covers 10 T cell receptor beta chains from one sample sequenced in a study of regulatory T cells in long-lasting Graves disease. Time point noted: newly diagnosed GD, antithyroid drugs for less than 3 months. Following extraction of RNA from PBMCs, that RNA was used to make the TCR library. Assembly of TCR beta libraries relied on iRepertoire HTBI primers together with Arm-PCR of CDR3 regions. TCRdb re-derived calls from the multiplex PCR reads in MiXCR, one entry per CDR3 protein. The sample has 400,000 to 550,000 distinct CDR3 sequences, about 17% seen once; the top ten hold approximately 12%. These data were also reused for a study on T cells in Graves' hyperthyroidism and ophthalmopathy.

Sequenced material: peripheral blood mononuclear cells (PBMCs), taken at new diagnosis, from a patient treated with antithyroid drugs. The source is a woman aged 25 to 39 with Graves disease.

This chain links TRBV9 with TRBJ2-7, with D possibly being TRBD1 or TRBD2 (5 bases each). V lost 0 bases and J 7 bases, leaving 14 bases between the germline ends. The germline CDR1 and CDR2 sequences are SGDLS and YYNGEE. The CDR3 extends over 14 amino acids. CDR3 protein: CASSVEEGFGEQYF. The CDR3 DNA sequence: TGTGCCAGCAGCGTAGAAGAGGGGTTTGGTGAGCAGTACTTC.

The genes are TRBV27 and TRBJ1-5; TRBD1 is a possible D gene (5 bases). The V gene lost 5 bases and the J gene lost 6 bases, with 17 bases spanning the gap. The germline V gene has CDR1 MNHEY and CDR2 SMNVEV (reference sequence). The CDR3 runs to 15 residues. In nucleotides, the CDR3 is TGTGCCAGCAGTCCGGGACCCGGGTACCCTCAGCCCCAGCATTTT. It is translated as CASSPGPGYPQPQHF.

This clonotype was detected a few times. The chain couples TRBV7-9 to TRBJ1-5, with D tentatively TRBD1 (6 bases). This CDR3 comprises 14 residues. V was cut by 5 bases and J by 1 base, with 9 bases left in between. Germline V gives CDR1 SEHNR, CDR2 FQNEAQ (reference sequence). As DNA, the CDR3 is TGTGCCAGCAGCCGTACAGGGAGCAATCAGCCCCAGCATTTT. The encoded protein is CASSRTGSNQPQHF.

This sequence joins TRBV28 and TRBJ2-1; possibly TRBD1 for D (5 bases). This CDR3 region has 15 residues. Per the germline V gene, CDR1 is MDHEN and CDR2 is SYDVKM. The V gene lost 5 bases and the J gene lost 7 bases, with 18 bases spanning the gap. DNA of the CDR3: TGTGCCAGCAGTGTACCACTGGACAACTCTAATGAGCAGTTCTTC. It yields the protein CASSVPLDNSNEQFF.

The chain uses TRBV7-9 and TRBJ2-2, with a tentative D call TRBD1 (6 bases). The germline CDR1 and CDR2 sequences are SEHNR and FQNEAQ (reference sequence). V lost 1 base to trimming and J lost 6 bases, with 12 bases between them. The length of the CDR3 is 15 residues. The CDR3 DNA reads as TGTGCCAGCAGCTTAGAATCCACAGGGCCCGGGGAGCTGTTTTTT. Amino acid sequence: CASSLESTGPGELFF.

This clonotype has at least ten counts. The chain carries TRBV7-8 and TRBJ2-1, with D possibly matching TRBD1 (5 bases). With the DNA end fitting TRBJ2-5 better, the J assignment may be wrong. The germline gives CDR1 SGHVS, CDR2 FQNEAQ. This CDR3 has 16 amino acids. The CDR3 sequence is CASSPGARGAQETQYF. In DNA form, the CDR3 reads TGTGCCAGCAGCCCTGGCGCTCGTGGGGCCCAAGAGACCCAGTACTTC.

This clonotype was counted a few times. The V gene is TRBV7-2, the J gene TRBJ2-7; D is unresolved. The ends were cut back, 5 bases at V and 1 base at J, with 15 bases in the middle. Germline loops: CDR1 SGHTA, CDR2 FQGNSA. The CDR3 contains 15 residues. The DNA for the CDR3 is TGTGCCAGCAGCCTCACCCTGGGCCGATCCTACGAGCAGTACTTC. Encoded protein: CASSLTLGRSYEQYF.

This clonotype was found many times. The chain couples TRBV6-1 to TRBJ1-2; 8 nucleotides align to TRBD1. The germline gives CDR1 MNHNS, CDR2 SASEGT. The V gene end was trimmed by 6 bases and the J gene end by 8 bases; junction bases not matched to a gene: 11. This CDR3 contains 14 residues. CDR3: CASRTTGQESGYTF. The CDR3 DNA follows: TGTGCCAGCAGAACGACGGGACAGGAGTCCGGCTACACCTTC.

This clonotype was seen ten or more times. The chain recombines TRBV14 with TRBJ2-7, with 13 nucleotides matching TRBD2. J lost 7 bases, V lost 0 bases, and 9 bases had no gene match. This CDR3 is built from 17 residues. In germline, CDR1 is SGHDN, CDR2 FVKESK. Here the CDR3 DNA reads TGTGCCAGCAGCCAAGACCCTGGACTAGCGGGAGTGCGGGAGCAGTACTTC. It yields the protein CASSQDPGLAGVREQYF.

This clonotype was recorded at least ten times. The rearrangement links TRBV28 to TRBJ2-7; D tentatively fits TRBD1 or TRBD2 (6 bases each). The CDR3 runs 14 residues. Looked up from germline, CDR1 is MDHEN and CDR2 is SYDVKM. V lost 6 bases and J lost 0, with 12 bases in between. The CDR3 DNA reads TGTGCCAGCAGCCCCGGGGGCACCTCCTACGAGCAGTACTTC. Its protein is CASSPGGTSYEQYF.